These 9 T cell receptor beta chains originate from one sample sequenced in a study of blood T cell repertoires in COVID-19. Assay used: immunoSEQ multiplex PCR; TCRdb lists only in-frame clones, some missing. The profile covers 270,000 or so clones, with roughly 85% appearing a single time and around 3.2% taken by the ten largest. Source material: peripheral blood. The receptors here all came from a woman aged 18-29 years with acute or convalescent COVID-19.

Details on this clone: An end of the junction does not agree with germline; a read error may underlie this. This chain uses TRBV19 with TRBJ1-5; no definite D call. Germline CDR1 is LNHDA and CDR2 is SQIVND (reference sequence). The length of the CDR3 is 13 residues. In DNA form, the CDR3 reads TGCTCAGTAAGCGGGCCCAGGAATCAGCCCCAGCATTTT. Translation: CSVSGPRNQPQHF.

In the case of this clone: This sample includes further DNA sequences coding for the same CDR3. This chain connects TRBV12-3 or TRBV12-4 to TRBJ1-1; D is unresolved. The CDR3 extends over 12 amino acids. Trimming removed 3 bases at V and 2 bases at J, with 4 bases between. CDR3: CASSFSNTEAFF. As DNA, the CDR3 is TGTGCCAGCAGTTTCAGTAACACTGAAGCTTTCTTT.

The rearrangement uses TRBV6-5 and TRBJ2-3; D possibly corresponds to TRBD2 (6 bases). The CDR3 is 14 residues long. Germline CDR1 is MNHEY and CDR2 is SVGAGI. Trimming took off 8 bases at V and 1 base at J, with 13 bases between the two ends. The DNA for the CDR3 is TGTGCCAGCGGACTAATTGTTGGCACAGATACGCAGTATTTT. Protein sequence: CASGLIVGTDTQYF.

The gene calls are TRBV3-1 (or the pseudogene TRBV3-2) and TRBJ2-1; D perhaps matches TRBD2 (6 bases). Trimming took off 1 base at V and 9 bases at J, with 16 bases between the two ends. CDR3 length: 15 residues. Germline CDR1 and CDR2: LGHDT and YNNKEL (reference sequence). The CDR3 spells CASSQGLGGLGEQFF. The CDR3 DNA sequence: TGTGCCAGCAGCCAAGGGTTGGGGGGATTGGGTGAGCAGTTCTTC.

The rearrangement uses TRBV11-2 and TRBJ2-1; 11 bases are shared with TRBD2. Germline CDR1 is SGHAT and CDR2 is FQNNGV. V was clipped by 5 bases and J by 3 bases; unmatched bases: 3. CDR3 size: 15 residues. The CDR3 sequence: CASSPGLAVYNEQFF. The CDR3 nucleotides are TGTGCCAGCAGCCCGGGACTAGCGGTCTACAATGAGCAGTTCTTC.

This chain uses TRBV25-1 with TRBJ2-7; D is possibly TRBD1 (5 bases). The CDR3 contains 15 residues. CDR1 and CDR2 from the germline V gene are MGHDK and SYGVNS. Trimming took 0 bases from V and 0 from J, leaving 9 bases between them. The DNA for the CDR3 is TGTGCCAGCAGTGAATATTTGGACACCTCCTACGAGCAGTACTTC. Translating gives CASSEYLDTSYEQYF.

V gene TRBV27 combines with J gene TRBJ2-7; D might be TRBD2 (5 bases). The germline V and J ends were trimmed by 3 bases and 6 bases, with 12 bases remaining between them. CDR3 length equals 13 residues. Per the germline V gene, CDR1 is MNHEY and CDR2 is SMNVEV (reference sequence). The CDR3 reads CASSLVGEGEQYF. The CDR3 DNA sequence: TGTGCCAGCAGTTTGGTGGGAGAAGGCGAGCAGTACTTC.

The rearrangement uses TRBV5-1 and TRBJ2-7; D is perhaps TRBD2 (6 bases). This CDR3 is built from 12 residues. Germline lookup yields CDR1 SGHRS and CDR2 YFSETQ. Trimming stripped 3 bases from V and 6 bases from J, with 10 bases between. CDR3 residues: CASSSGGTEQYF. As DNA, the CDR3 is TGCGCCAGCAGCTCTGGCGGGACCGAGCAGTACTTC.

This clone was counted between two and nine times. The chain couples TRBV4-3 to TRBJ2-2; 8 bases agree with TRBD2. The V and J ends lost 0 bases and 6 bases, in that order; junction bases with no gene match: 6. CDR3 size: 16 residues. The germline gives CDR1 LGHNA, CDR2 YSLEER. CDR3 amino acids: CASSQEAGGGPGELFF. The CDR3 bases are TGCGCCAGCAGCCAAGAGGCCGGGGGGGGTCCCGGGGAGCTGTTTTTT.